This T cell receptor beta chain stems from a study of T cell responses to AZD1222 COVID-19 vaccine. The overall study: Second-dose intervals near 4 or 12 weeks were combined.

This CDR3 is 14 amino acids long. The germline V and J ends were trimmed by 4 bases and 4 bases, with 13 bases remaining between them. Per the germline V gene, CDR1 is SGHTA and CDR2 is FQGNSA. Assay used: immunoSEQ multiplex PCR; TCRdb lists only in-frame clones, some missing. This sample has about 120,000 clones, with 87% found just once. Findings and caveats of the study: It was only a handful of AZD1222 recipients who were seropositive at baseline. Along spike, vaccine-associated CD4 TCRs were found throughout, with dominance at 160-218 and 743-854.

In its sample, this clone was seen once. Its specificity is not known. This sample comprised peripheral blood, obtained on day 0 of AZD1222 vaccination. The TCR originated in an adult in good health. The chain has TRBV7-2 and TRBJ1-1, with D uncertain. CDR3: CASSSSRRGTEAFF. The CDR3 DNA follows: TGTGCCAGCAGCTCCTCCAGACGAGGCACTGAAGCTTTCTTT.